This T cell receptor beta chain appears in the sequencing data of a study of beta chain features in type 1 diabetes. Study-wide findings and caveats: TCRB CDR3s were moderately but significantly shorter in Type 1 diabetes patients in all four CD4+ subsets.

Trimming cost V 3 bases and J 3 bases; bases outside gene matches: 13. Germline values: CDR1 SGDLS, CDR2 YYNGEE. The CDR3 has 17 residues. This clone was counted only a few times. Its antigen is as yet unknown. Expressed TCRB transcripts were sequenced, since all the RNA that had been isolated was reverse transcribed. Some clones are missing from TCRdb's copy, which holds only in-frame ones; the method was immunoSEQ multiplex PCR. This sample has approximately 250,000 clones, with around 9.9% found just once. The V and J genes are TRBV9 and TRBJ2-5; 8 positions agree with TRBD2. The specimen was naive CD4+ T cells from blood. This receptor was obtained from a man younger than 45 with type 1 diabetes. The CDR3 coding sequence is TGTGCCAGCAGCGACGCGGGGGGAGACCCGATGAAAGAGACCCAGTACTTC. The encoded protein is CASSDAGGDPMKETQYF.